This TCR beta chain was captured in a study of blood T cell repertoires in COVID-19. About the study: Donors in the United States, Italy and Spain gave samples during acute or convalescent COVID-19. Sources were T cells, B-cell-depleted T cells, or PBMCs; the material itself was cDNA or gDNA.

This clone was detected only a few times. Authors' processing steps: From reference gene primer amplification, estimates of nucleated cell counts were derived. Method: immunoSEQ multiplex PCR; TCRdb's copy keeps in-frame clones and lacks some. From that table come the V and J calls and clone size; the DNA was used to work out D and trimming. The repertoire holds about 89,000 clones, with 87% as singletons. The CDR3 loop spans 15 amino acids. Per germline, CDR1 MNHEY and CDR2 SVGAGI. After removal of 2 bases from V and 1 base from J, the junction contained 1 base not matched to a gene. This TCR came from a male donor with acute or convalescent COVID-19. Sequencing was carried out using peripheral blood. The J gene is TRBJ1-3, the V gene TRBV6-5; 8 nucleotides agree with TRBD1. The CDR3 sequence is CASSYQGASGNTIYF. CDR3 sequence (DNA): TGTGCCAGCAGTTACCAGGGGGCTTCTGGAAACACCATATATTTT.